This T cell receptor (beta chain) was identified during a study of T cells in Graves' hyperthyroidism and ophthalmopathy. This clonotype came up a few times. The V end was cut by 8 bases, the J end by 7 bases, with 23 bases between. The CDR3 extends over 15 amino acids. In germline, CDR1 is MGHDK, CDR2 SYGVNS. Amplification targeted TCR beta CDR3 regions from RNA transcripts. First-round RT-PCR with HTBI primers amplified the TCR CDR3 region. TCRdb re-analysed the multiplex PCR reads in MiXCR, keeping a single row per CDR3 protein. The sample has about 58,000 distinct CDR3 sequences, less than 50% seen once; the top ten hold 9.5% to 15%. Lactation, pregnancy, other autoimmune disease or uncontrolled infection led to exclusion of patients. Fresh peripheral blood, 10 ml, was the source of the PBMCs.

Sequencing was done on a sample of blood. This TCR was sampled from a woman aged 25 to 39 with Graves' ophthalmopathy. This chain links TRBV25-1 with TRBJ1-2; no reliable D call. The DNA for the CDR3 is TGTGCCAGCTCACCCGGAAACACATTGGCCCTTGGCTACACCTTC. Its translation: CASSPGNTLALGYTF.